The 9 T cell receptor beta chains below were found in one sample sequenced in a study of regulatory T cells in long-lasting Graves disease. CDR3-region Arm-PCR and iRepertoire HTBI primers produced the TCR beta libraries. TCRdb analysed the multiplex PCR reads with MiXCR anew, one entry per CDR3 protein. Here the sample spans some 240,000 distinct CDR3 sequences, around a fifth being singletons. Time point given: newly diagnosed GD, antithyroid drugs for less than 3 months. PBMC-extracted RNA yielded the TCR library. The same specimen was also included in a second study, on T cells in Graves' hyperthyroidism and ophthalmopathy.

The starting material was peripheral blood mononuclear cells (PBMCs), obtained at new diagnosis, from a patient treated with antithyroid drugs. All receptors derive from a young woman with Graves disease.

This clonotype occurred once. Since a much larger clone is just one base distant, this may be a read error. This chain uses TRBV24-1 with TRBJ2-1, with no clear D. The CDR3 is 13 residues long. V lost 3 bases to trimming and J lost 8 bases, with 10 bases between them. Looked up from germline, CDR1 is KGHDR and CDR2 is SFDVKD. CDR3 sequence: CATSDDPYDEQFF. As DNA, the CDR3 is TGTGCCACCAGTGATGATCCGTACGATGAGCAGTTCTTC.

This clonotype was recorded a few times. The V and J genes are TRBV14 and TRBJ1-2; the D is unclear. This CDR3 contains 13 residues. With 4 bases removed from V and 3 bases from J, the gap between germline ends came to 9 bases. Germline lookup yields CDR1 SGHDN and CDR2 FVKESK. Here the CDR3 DNA reads TGTGCCAGCAGCCCAGACGGTGACTATGGCTACACCTTC. Its translation: CASSPDGDYGYTF.

This clonotype has at least ten counts. The chain couples TRBV20-1 to TRBJ1-5; no clear D. V dropped 5 bases and J dropped 4 bases, with 15 bases sitting between them. CDR1 and CDR2 (germline): DFQATT, SNEGSKA (reference sequence). The CDR3 has 14 amino acids. Written as DNA, the CDR3 is TGCAGTGCTCAACCCGGGCTCCCAAATCAGCCCCAGCATTTT. Translated, it gives CSAQPGLPNQPQHF.

In its sample, this clonotype was seen many times. CDR3: CASRAGSGSSYEQYF. CDR3 sequence (DNA): TGTGCCAGCAGAGCCGGTAGCGGGAGCTCCTACGAGCAGTACTTC. The chain links TRBV6-1 to TRBJ2-7, with 9 bases identical to TRBD2. The CDR3 loop spans 15 amino acids. Germline CDR1 MNHNS, CDR2 SASEGT. With 6 bases clipped from V and 0 bases from J, the junction kept 6 bases outside the gene matches.

This clonotype was counted ten times or more. The chain carries TRBV27 and TRBJ2-7; D is possibly TRBD1 or TRBD2 (5 bases each). This CDR3 has 15 residues. Trimming stripped 7 bases from V and 2 bases from J, with 18 bases between. Germline CDR1 MNHEY, CDR2 SMNVEV (reference sequence). CDR3 sequence: CASIKLGAVAYEQYF. The CDR3 nucleotides are TGTGCCAGCATCAAACTAGGGGCGGTAGCCTACGAGCAGTACTTC.

This clonotype was recorded a few times. This rearrangement joins TRBV7-3 to TRBJ1-1; D not resolved. Germline V gene lookup returns CDR1 SGHTA and CDR2 FQGTGA. The V end lost 1 base, the J end lost 4 bases, and 7 bases lay between the germline ends. The CDR3 covers 13 residues. The CDR3 protein is CASSLNTGTEAFF. CDR3 DNA: TGTGCCAGCAGCTTAAATACGGGCACTGAAGCTTTCTTT.

This clonotype was seen at least ten times. This chain uses TRBV11-3 with TRBJ1-4; weak D call: TRBD1 (6 bases). From germline, CDR1 is SGHNT and CDR2 YENEEA. V gave up 4 bases and J gave up 0 bases, with 6 bases separating them. The CDR3 loop spans 14 amino acids. The CDR3 DNA reads TGTGCCAGCAGCTCAGGGGCAACTAATGAAAAACTGTTTTTT. Its protein product is CASSSGATNEKLFF.

For this clonotype: Since a far larger clone is one base different, this is likely a read error. This chain links TRBV6-1 with TRBJ2-7, with 11 bases identical to TRBD1. This CDR3 has 15 amino acids. J gave up 3 bases and V 2 bases, and 3 bases lay outside the gene matches. Germline loops: CDR1 MNHNS, CDR2 SASEGT. As DNA, the CDR3 is TGTGCCAGCAGTGAATCCGGGACAGGGGGCTACGAGCAGTACTTC. Translated: CASSESGTGGYEQYF.

This clonotype was picked up many times. V usage is TRBV18 and J usage is TRBJ1-1; D not certain. Deletions cut 2 bases from V and 1 base from J, with 11 bases between. The germline V gene has CDR1 KGHSH and CDR2 LQKENI. The CDR3 is 15 residues long. CDR3 loop: CASSPGAAWNTEAFF. In DNA form, the CDR3 reads TGTGCCAGCTCACCAGGAGCAGCCTGGAACACTGAAGCTTTCTTT. The full variable domain, rest sourced from reference TRBV18 and TRBJ1-1, is NAGVMQNPRHLVRRRGQEARLRCSPMKGHSHVYWYRQLPEEGLKFMVYLQKENIIDESGMPKERFSAEFPKEGPSILRIQQVVRGDSAAYFCASSPGAAWNTEAFFGQGTRLTVV.